The 26 T cell receptor beta chains below all came from one sample that was sequenced in a study (dated by TCRdb to 2016 to 2018). Library preparation was by RT-PCR. The sequencing machine was an Illumina MiSeq. TCRdb trimmed the raw reads at Q25, called clones with MiXCR and kept productive beta chains. Merged by CDR3 protein, the rows form single entries marked with the most common genes and DNA. This sample has 650,000 to 800,000 distinct CDR3 sequences in its table, and 14% of those were observed once. The ten largest clones represent 3.6% of the sample. Material for sequencing was memory CD4+ T cells from blood. These receptors all come from a female donor in good health, serving as a healthy control.

This clonotype came up a few times. The V gene is TRBV6-2 or TRBV6-3, the J gene TRBJ2-1; 8 bases align to TRBD1. The germline gives CDR1 MNHEY, CDR2 SVGEGT. Trimming cost V 6 bases and J 2 bases; bases outside gene matches: 6. There are 15 residues in the CDR3. DNA of the CDR3: TGTGCCAGCAGAACCGGGACAGGAGCCTACAATGAGCAGTTCTTC. This codes for CASRTGTGAYNEQFF.

The rearrangement joins TRBV5-1 to TRBJ2-3, with D perhaps matching TRBD2 (6 bases). V shed 0 bases and J shed 4 bases, with 15 bases lying between them. Germline V gene sequence: CDR1 SGHRS, CDR2 YFSETQ. There are 16 residues in the CDR3. CDR3 DNA sequence: TGCGCCAGCAGCTTGGAAGGGACTGAGGCTTCAGATACGCAGTATTTT. Its translation is CASSLEGTEASDTQYF. Based on the CDR3 plus reference TRBV5-1 and TRBJ2-3, the full variable domain is KAGVTQTPRYLIKTRGQQVTLSCSPISGHRSVSWYQQTPGQGLQFLFEYFSETQRNKGNFPGRFSGRQFSNSRSEMNVSTLELGDSALYLCASSLEGTEASDTQYFGPGTRLTVL.

This clonotype has more than one count but fewer than ten. The V gene is TRBV4-1, the J gene TRBJ1-4, with D hard to call. Per germline, CDR1 MGHRA and CDR2 YSYEKL. Trimming removed 2 bases from V and 8 bases from J, with 9 bases in between. This CDR3 region has 13 residues. CDR3 sequence: CASSQRNREKLFF. For the CDR3, the DNA is TGCGCCAGCAGCCAAAGAAATCGAGAAAAACTGTTTTTT.

This clonotype was seen at least ten times. The chain combines TRBV6-5 with TRBJ1-1; 8 positions agree with TRBD1. Losses at the gene ends were 6 bases for V and 6 bases for J; bases not matched to a gene: 9. CDR3 size: 14 residues. Germline V lookup: CDR1 MNHEY, CDR2 SVGAGI. CDR3 loop: CASSQQGEFAEAFF. CDR3 sequence (DNA): TGTGCCAGCAGCCAACAGGGGGAGTTCGCTGAAGCTTTCTTT.

The rearrangement links TRBV20-1 to TRBJ1-5, with a weak D call TRBD1 (6 bases). The CDR3 consists of 19 residues. Trimming took off 0 bases at V and 5 bases at J, with 26 bases between the two ends. Germline V gene lookup returns CDR1 DFQATT and CDR2 SNEGSKA (reference sequence). The CDR3 loop is CSARDTGQNDLQPDQPQHF. CDR3 coding DNA: TGCAGTGCTAGAGATACAGGACAGAATGACTTACAACCTGATCAGCCCCAGCATTTT.

J is TRBJ1-1 and V is TRBV12-3 or TRBV12-4; the match to TRBD1 covers 9 bases. This CDR3 comprises 12 residues. V shed 9 bases, J shed 11 bases, and the junction held 10 bases outside the gene matches. Here the CDR3 reads CASQGTGFWAFF. As DNA, the CDR3 is TGTGCCAGTCAAGGGACAGGGTTTTGGGCTTTCTTT.

This clonotype showed up many times. J is TRBJ2-1 and V is TRBV20-1; D not resolved. The CDR3 loop spans 15 amino acids. Trimming took 3 bases from V and 0 from J, leaving 12 bases between them. CDR1 and CDR2 (germline): DFQATT, SNEGSKA (reference sequence). The CDR3 sequence is CSASPGLGSYNEQFF. Here the CDR3 DNA reads TGCAGTGCTAGTCCCGGGCTAGGCTCCTACAATGAGCAGTTCTTC.

This sequence joins TRBV6-1 and TRBJ2-3; TRBD2 is a possible D gene (6 bases). Trimming took 10 bases from V and 2 from J, leaving 13 bases between them. There are 13 residues in the CDR3. Germline V gives CDR1 MNHNS, CDR2 SASEGT. The CDR3 loop is CATGGVDTDTQYF. CDR3 DNA: TGTGCCACCGGAGGGGTCGACACAGATACGCAGTATTTT.

This clonotype was observed a few times. This chain uses TRBV9 with TRBJ2-3, with TRBD2 identical over 13 bases. J lost 3 bases, V lost 6 bases, and 10 bases had no gene match. The CDR3 is 17 amino acids. Germline CDR1 SGDLS, CDR2 YYNGEE. For the CDR3, the DNA is TGTGCCAGCACGCGGACTAGCGGGAGTGTCGGAACAGATACGCAGTATTTT. Its protein is CASTRTSGSVGTDTQYF.

The chain has TRBV10-3 and TRBJ2-2; 7 positions match TRBD2. The CDR3 totals 16 residues. CDR1 and CDR2 (germline): ENHRY, SYGVKD. V trimming: 8 bases; J trimming: 2 bases; junction bases outside the gene matches: 11. The CDR3 DNA sequence: TGTGCCATCCCGAGAAGGCCTAGCGGTAACACCGGGGAGCTGTTTTTT. Its protein product is CAIPRRPSGNTGELFF.

This clonotype was picked up many times. The V and J genes are TRBV20-1 and TRBJ2-1; 11 nucleotides line up with TRBD2. Germline CDR1 reads DFQATT; CDR2 reads SNEGSKA (reference sequence). J gave up 6 bases and V 1 base, and 11 bases lay outside the gene matches. The CDR3 extends over 17 amino acids. DNA of the CDR3: TGCAGTGCTAGAGCTCGCACAGGTAGCGGGAGGGCCAATGAGCAGTTCTTC. Protein product: CSARARTGSGRANEQFF.

This clonotype was detected many times. This chain uses TRBV29-1 with TRBJ2-1; D ambiguous. CDR1 SQVTM and CDR2 ANQGSEA come from the germline V gene. V lost 7 bases, J lost 1 base, and 8 bases lay in between. The CDR3 is made up of 12 amino acids. CDR3 DNA sequence: TGCAGCGGTCAGTTTTCCTACAATGAGCAGTTCTTC. It codes for CSGQFSYNEQFF.

This clonotype was observed at least ten times. This sequence joins TRBV12-3 or TRBV12-4 and TRBJ2-5, with D maybe TRBD1 (7 bases). The ends were cut back, 6 bases at V and 9 bases at J, with 17 bases in the middle. The CDR3 sequence is 13 residues long. The CDR3 spells CASRLNTGEAQYF. CDR3 bases: TGTGCCAGCAGACTGAACACAGGGGAGGCCCAGTACTTC.

This clonotype was seen only a few times. The J gene is TRBJ2-1, the V gene TRBV24-1; the D call may be TRBD1 or TRBD2 (5 bases each). The germline V and J ends were trimmed by 4 bases and 6 bases, with 15 bases remaining between them. The CDR3 loop spans 15 amino acids. Germline V gives CDR1 KGHDR, CDR2 SFDVKD. The CDR3 DNA sequence: TGTGCCACCAGTGACTCCGGGACGGAGGCCAATGAGCAGTTCTTC. Translated, it gives CATSDSGTEANEQFF.

This clonotype was seen ten or more times. This rearrangement joins TRBV6-5 to TRBJ2-1, with D hard to call. From germline, CDR1 is MNHEY and CDR2 SVGAGI. V lost 5 bases and J lost 4, with 15 bases in between. The CDR3 totals 15 residues. The DNA for the CDR3 is TGTGCCAGCAGTCCGGACCCGGACGGATACAATGAGCAGTTCTTC. Translating gives CASSPDPDGYNEQFF.

The chain joins TRBV28 to TRBJ2-7, with 8 bases lining up with TRBD1. In germline, CDR1 is MDHEN, CDR2 SYDVKM. With 6 bases clipped from V and 5 bases from J, the junction kept 12 bases outside the gene matches. This CDR3 comprises 15 residues. The DNA for the CDR3 is TGTGCCAGCAGACCTGGACAGGGATTGTTGGACGAGCAGTACTTC. Translated: CASRPGQGLLDEQYF. The full variable domain, with the rest looked up from reference TRBV28 and TRBJ2-7, is DVKVTQSSRYLVKRTGEKVFLECVQDMDHENMFWYRQDPGLGLRLIYFSYDVKMKEKGDIPEGYSVSREKKERFSLILESASTNQTSMYLCASRPGQGLLDEQYFGPGTRLTVT.

The sample holds a few counts of this clonotype. The chain joins TRBV20-1 to TRBJ2-3, with a tentative D call TRBD2 (7 bases). CDR3 length: 14 amino acids. Germline V lookup: CDR1 DFQATT, CDR2 SNEGSKA (reference sequence). With 6 bases removed from V and 0 bases from J, the gap between germline ends came to 13 bases. The CDR3 reads CSAVGGASTDTQYF. The CDR3 DNA is TGCAGTGCGGTGGGGGGGGCTAGCACAGATACGCAGTATTTT.

This clonotype has just a few counts. The chain combines TRBV11-2 with TRBJ2-1; possibly TRBD2 for D (6 bases). V was shortened by 5 bases and J by 3 bases, with 17 bases between the two germline ends. Germline lookup yields CDR1 SGHAT and CDR2 FQNNGV. This CDR3 spans 16 amino acids. CDR3 in DNA: TGTGCCAGCAGCCCCGGGGGTAGCGGATACTACAATGAGCAGTTCTTC. Its protein is CASSPGGSGYYNEQFF.

This clonotype has more than one count but fewer than ten. The chain joins TRBV20-1 to TRBJ2-7; TRBD2 matches at 13 bases. V dropped 3 bases and J dropped 3; count of bases not matched to a gene: 8. The CDR3 is 16 amino acids. Germline V gene lookup returns CDR1 DFQATT and CDR2 SNEGSKA (reference sequence). As DNA, the CDR3 is TGCAGTGCTAGGCGCCCTGGACTAGCGGGAGTCTACGAGCAGTACTTC. Translation gives CSARRPGLAGVYEQYF.

The V and J genes are TRBV7-9 and TRBJ1-1; D unresolved. The V and J ends lost 0 bases and 11 bases respectively, with 13 bases between them. The V gene's germline CDR1 is SEHNR and CDR2 FQNEAQ (reference sequence). This CDR3 contains 13 residues. This chain's CDR3 is CASSLALVRRAFF. The DNA of the CDR3 is TGTGCCAGCAGCTTAGCCCTTGTCCGCAGGGCTTTCTTT.

The rearrangement joins TRBV12-3 or TRBV12-4 to TRBJ2-1; D is uncertain. The CDR3 covers 14 residues. Trimming took off 5 bases at V and 2 bases at J, with 10 bases between the two ends. The DNA for the CDR3 is TGTGCCAGCAGTGATACCCGAGCCTACAATGAGCAGTTCTTC. Amino acid sequence: CASSDTRAYNEQFF.

The chain uses TRBV5-1 and TRBJ2-3; 8 bases match TRBD2. Trimming took 0 bases from V and 6 from J; bases not matched to a gene: 9. CDR3 length: 16 amino acids. The germline CDR1 and CDR2 sequences are SGHRS and YFSETQ. The CDR3 spells CASSLGLASMGDTQYF. CDR3 DNA: TGCGCCAGCAGCTTGGGACTAGCGTCCATGGGGGATACGCAGTATTTT.

V usage is TRBV3-1 and J usage is TRBJ1-1; D is uncertain. The CDR3 runs to 15 residues. In germline, CDR1 is LGHDT, CDR2 YNNKEL (reference sequence). Deletions cut 0 bases from V and 5 bases from J, with 13 bases between. DNA for the CDR3: TGTGCCAGCAGCCAAGATTCACGGGGTAGGACTGAAGCTTTCTTT. Amino acid sequence: CASSQDSRGRTEAFF.

This clonotype was found a few times. The chain joins TRBV18 to TRBJ2-5; D is perhaps TRBD1 (6 bases). Germline-derived CDR1 and CDR2 are KGHSH and LQKENI. V lost 6 bases to trimming and J lost 3 bases, with 17 bases between them. CDR3 length: 15 residues. CDR3 amino acids: CASSPPWTEEETQYF. The CDR3 nucleotides read TGTGCCAGCTCTCCGCCATGGACAGAAGAAGAGACCCAGTACTTC.

A remark on this clonotype: An end of the junction differs from the germline gene, which may be a read error. The chain is built from TRBV20-1 and TRBJ2-2; no definite D call. The CDR3 is made up of 12 amino acids. Germline CDR1 reads DFQATT; CDR2 reads SNEGSKA (reference sequence). The CDR3 bases are TGCAGTGCTAACCGCAACAGCGGGGAGCTGTTTTTT. As protein: CSANRNSGELFF.

In its sample, this clonotype was seen many times. No DNA is shown, since the ends of the CDR3 on it are uncertain; the CDR3 is the one TCRdb lists. V usage is TRBV6-2 or TRBV6-3 and J usage is TRBJ2-7; whether TRBD1, the table's D call, matches the DNA was not checked. Both ends counted, the CDR3 spans 11 residues. The germline CDR1 and CDR2 sequences are MNHEY and SVGEGT. The CDR3 region is CASSFGTGANF.